These T cell receptor beta chains were read from a single sample in a study of response to subunit inactivated influenza vaccine. TCRdb re-called the RT-PCR reads through MiXCR, storing one row per CDR3 protein. The sample consists of 200,000 to 250,000 distinct CDR3 sequences, 10% to 15% of them appearing once. Sequenced here: non-naive T cells sorted from PBMCs, sampled 14 to 15 days before vaccination. The origin of the receptors is a man aged 50 or older who received an inactivated influenza vaccine. Both conserved end residues are part of each CDR3. The D gene is left open where the match is weak. Not all rows give a size; the values are once, few, many and, for expanded clones, a class.

j_gene | abundance | d_gene | v_gene | CDR3nt | CDR3aa
TRBJ1-2 | few | TRBD1 | TRBV25-1 | TGTGCCAGCAGTGAAAACACCGGGACAGTTGGTGGCTACACCTTC | CASSENTGTVGGYTF
TRBJ1-6 | few | - | TRBV7-2 | TGTGCCAGCAGCTCGGACAATAATTCACCCCTCCACTTT | CASSSDNNSPLHF
TRBJ2-1 | - | - | TRBV7-2 | TGTGCCAGCAGCGCAAAACTCGGGGCTAGTGAGCAGTTCTTC | CASSAKLGASEQFF
TRBJ2-7 | - | - | TRBV29-1 | TGCAGCGTTCACGATTCGTACGAGCAGTACTTC | CSVHDSYEQYF
TRBJ2-3 | - | - | TRBV12-3/TRBV12-4 | TGTGCCAGCAGTTTAGGGGACTCCTACACAGATACGCAGTATTTT | CASSLGDSYTDTQYF
TRBJ2-7 | - | - | TRBV5-5 | TGTGCCAGCAGCCCTACCGTAGTCCTACGCGAGCAGTACTTC | CASSPTVVLREQYF
TRBJ2-7 | - | - | TRBV5-1 | TGCGCCAGCAGCTTGTATGGGACGGGGGCCAACGAGCAGTACTTC | CASSLYGTGANEQYF
TRBJ2-3 | - | - | TRBV14 | TGTGCCAGCAGCATACGGGGCGGCACAGATACGCAGTATTTT | CASSIRGGTDTQYF
TRBJ2-2 | - | TRBD1 | TRBV20-1 | TGCAGTGCTCTGGACAGGGGGCGAACCGGGGAGCTGTTTTTT | CSALDRGRTGELFF
TRBJ2-2 | - | TRBD2 | TRBV18 | TGTGCCAGCTCACCGGTAGCGGGGGCCAACACCGGGGAGCTGTTTTTT | CASSPVAGANTGELFF
TRBJ2-7 | few | TRBD1 | TRBV20-1 | TGCAGTGCTAGAGGGACAGGGAAAGCCTACGAGCAGTACTTC | CSARGTGKAYEQYF
TRBJ2-6 | - | - | TRBV12-3/TRBV12-4 | TGTGCCAGCAGTCGGGACACTGGGGCCAACGTCCTGACTTTC | CASSRDTGANVLTF
TRBJ2-7 | - | - | TRBV6-2/TRBV6-3 | TGTGCCAGCAGTTATTTCTACGGAGGTGTCGAGCAGTACTTC | CASSYFYGGVEQYF
TRBJ2-3 | few | - | TRBV6-2/TRBV6-3 | TGTGCCAGCATCACCCGGGTAGCCCGGGGAACAGATACGCAGTATTTT | CASITRVARGTDTQYF
TRBJ1-1 | many | - | TRBV28 | TGTGCCAGCAGGGCACCTCCGGGACACGAAGCTTTCTTT | CASRAPPGHEAFF
TRBJ2-5 | many | - | TRBV6-2/TRBV6-3 | TGTGCCAGCAGTCCGCCGGGGAACGGCGAAGAGACCCAGTACTTC | CASSPPGNGEETQYF
TRBJ2-2 | - | TRBD2 | TRBV10-3 | TGTGCCATCAGTTCGGGACTAGCGGGAGGAGGACGCACCGGGGAGCTGTTTTTT | CAISSGLAGGGRTGELFF
TRBJ2-2 | many | - | TRBV20-1 | TGCAGTGCTAGAGCTCCGGGACTGAGGAACACCGGGGAGCTGTTTTTT | CSARAPGLRNTGELFF
TRBJ1-1 | - | TRBD1 | TRBV27 | TGTGCCAGCAGCTATGGGACAGGGACTGAAGCTTTCTTT | CASSYGTGTEAFF
TRBJ2-1 | - | - | TRBV28 | TGTGCCAGCAGGCACGCGTGGGGGGTATCCTACAATGAGCAGTTCTTC | CASRHAWGVSYNEQFF
TRBJ2-1 | few | - | TRBV6-2/TRBV6-3 | TGTGCCAGCAGTTACGGGGCGTCTAGGTCCTACAATGAGCAGTTCTTC | CASSYGASRSYNEQFF
TRBJ1-2 | few | TRBD1 | TRBV20-1 | TGCAGTGCGTGGGACAGATCTAGCTATGGCTACACCTTC | CSAWDRSSYGYTF
TRBJ1-1 | few | - | TRBV7-2 | TGTGCCAGCAGCAAAGGGGGGCCAAGCGAAGCTTTCTTT | CASSKGGPSEAFF